The clone carrying this T cell receptor beta chain has more than one count but fewer than ten. The antigen is unknown. Each CDR3 protein is one row after TCRdb ran MiXCR on the 5' RACE reads. The top ten clones hold about 3.6% of a sample with under 45,000 distinct CDR3 sequences, about 14% of them seen once. The sample is drawn from a study of neurological immune-mediated disorders. Study-level points and caveats: HTLV-1-associated myelopathy had the most TCR clonal expansion, and multiple sclerosis had the least, less than healthy controls.

The CDR3 spans 12 residues. Germline lookup yields CDR1 GTSNPN and CDR2 SVGIG (reference sequence). With 0 bases removed from V and 7 bases from J, the gap between germline ends came to 8 bases. The genes are TRBV30 and TRBJ2-3; maybe TRBD2 (5 bases). Sequenced material: CD4+ T cells from blood. The receptor's source is a woman aged 55-70 years with HTLV-1-associated myelopathy (HAM/TSP). This chain's CDR3 is CAWSVRGNTQYF. The CDR3 coding sequence is TGTGCCTGGAGTGTACGGGGTAATACGCAGTATTTT.